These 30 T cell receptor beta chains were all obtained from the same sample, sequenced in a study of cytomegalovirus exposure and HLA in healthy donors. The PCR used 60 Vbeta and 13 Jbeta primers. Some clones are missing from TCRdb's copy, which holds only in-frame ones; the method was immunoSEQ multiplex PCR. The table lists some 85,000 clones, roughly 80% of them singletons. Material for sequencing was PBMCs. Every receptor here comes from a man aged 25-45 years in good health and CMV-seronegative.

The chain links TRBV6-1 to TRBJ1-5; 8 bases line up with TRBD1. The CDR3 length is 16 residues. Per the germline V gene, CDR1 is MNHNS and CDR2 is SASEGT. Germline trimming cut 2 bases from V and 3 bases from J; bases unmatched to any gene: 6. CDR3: CASSEFWTGNNQPQHF. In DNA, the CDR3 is TGTGCCAGCAGTGAATTTTGGACAGGGAACAATCAGCCCCAGCATTTT.

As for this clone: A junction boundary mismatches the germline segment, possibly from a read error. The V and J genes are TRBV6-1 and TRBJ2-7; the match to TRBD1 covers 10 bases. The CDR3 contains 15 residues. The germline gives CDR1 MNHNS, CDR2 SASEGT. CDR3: CASSEAGTGAGEQYF. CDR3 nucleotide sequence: TGTGCCAGCAGCGAAGCCGGGACAGGGGCTGGCGAGCAGTACTTC.

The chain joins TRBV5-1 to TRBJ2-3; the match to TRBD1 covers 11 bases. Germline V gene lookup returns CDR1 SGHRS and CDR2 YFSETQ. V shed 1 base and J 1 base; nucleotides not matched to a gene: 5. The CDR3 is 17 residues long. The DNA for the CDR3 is TGCGCCAGCAGCTTGAGGGGGACAGGGGGAGGCACAGATACGCAGTATTTT. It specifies CASSLRGTGGGTDTQYF.

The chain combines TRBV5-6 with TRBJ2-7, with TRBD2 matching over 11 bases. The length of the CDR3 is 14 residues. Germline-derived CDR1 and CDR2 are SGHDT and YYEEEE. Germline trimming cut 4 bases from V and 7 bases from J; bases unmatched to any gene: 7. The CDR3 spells CASSPLAGEGEQYF. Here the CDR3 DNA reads TGTGCCAGCAGCCCACTAGCGGGAGAGGGGGAGCAGTACTTC.

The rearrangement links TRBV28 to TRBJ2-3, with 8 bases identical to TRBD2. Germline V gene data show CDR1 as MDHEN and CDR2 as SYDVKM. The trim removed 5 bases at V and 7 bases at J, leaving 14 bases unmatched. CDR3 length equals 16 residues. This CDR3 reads CASSPGASGLRNTQYF. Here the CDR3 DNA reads TGTGCCAGCAGTCCTGGGGCTAGCGGGTTGCGGAATACGCAGTATTTT.

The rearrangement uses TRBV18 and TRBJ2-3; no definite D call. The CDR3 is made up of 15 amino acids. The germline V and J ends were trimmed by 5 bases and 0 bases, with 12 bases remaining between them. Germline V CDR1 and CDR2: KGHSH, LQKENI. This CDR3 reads CASSRLTTSTDTQYF. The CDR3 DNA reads TGTGCCAGCTCAAGACTCACAACCAGCACAGATACGCAGTATTTT.

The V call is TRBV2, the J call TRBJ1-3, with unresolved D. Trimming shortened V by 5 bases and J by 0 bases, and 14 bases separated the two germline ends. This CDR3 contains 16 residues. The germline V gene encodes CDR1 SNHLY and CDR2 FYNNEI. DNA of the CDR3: TGTGCCAGCAGTTTCTCCCTCCTTAGCTCTGGAAACACCATATATTTT. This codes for CASSFSLLSSGNTIYF.

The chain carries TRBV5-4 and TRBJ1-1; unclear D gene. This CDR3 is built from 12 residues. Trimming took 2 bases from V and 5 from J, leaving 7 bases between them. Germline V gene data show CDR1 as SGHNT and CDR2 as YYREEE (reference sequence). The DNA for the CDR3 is TGTGCCAGCAGCTTTCGTCAGACTGAAGCTTTCTTT. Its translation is CASSFRQTEAFF. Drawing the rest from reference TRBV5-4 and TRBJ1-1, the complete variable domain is ETGVTQSPTHLIKTRGQQVTLRCSSQSGHNTVSWYQQALGQGPQFIFQYYREEENGRGNFPPRFSGLQFPNYSSELNVNALELDDSALYLCASSFRQTEAFFGQGTRLTVV.

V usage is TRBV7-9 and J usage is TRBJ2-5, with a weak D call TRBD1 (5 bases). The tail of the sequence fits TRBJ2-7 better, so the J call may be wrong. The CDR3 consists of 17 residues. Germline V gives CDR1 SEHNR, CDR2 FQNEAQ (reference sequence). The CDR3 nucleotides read TGTGCCAGCAGCTTTTACCCTCTGGCAGGGCTAGGCTACGAGCAGTACTTC. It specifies CASSFYPLAGLGYEQYF.

The CDR3, as DNA: TGCAGTGCTAGAGTCGGTGAAAAACTGTTTTTT. Translating gives CSARVGEKLFF. J is TRBJ1-4 and V is TRBV20-1, with unresolved D. CDR1 DFQATT and CDR2 SNEGSKA come from the germline V gene (reference sequence). The V and J ends lost 1 base and 7 bases respectively, with 4 bases between them. CDR3 length: 11 residues.

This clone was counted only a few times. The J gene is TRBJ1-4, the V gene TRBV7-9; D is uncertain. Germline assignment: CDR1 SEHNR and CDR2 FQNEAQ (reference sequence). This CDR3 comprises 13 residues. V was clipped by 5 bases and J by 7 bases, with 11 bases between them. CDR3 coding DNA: TGTGCCAGCAGCACAACTAGTCCTGAAAAACTGTTTTTT. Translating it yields CASSTTSPEKLFF.

In DNA, the CDR3 is TGTGCCAGCAGACAAATTAGAGTGGGGGGCAATGAGCAGTTCTTC. Amino acids: CASRQIRVGGNEQFF. J is TRBJ2-1 and V is TRBV7-2, with a tentative D call TRBD2 (6 bases). This CDR3 has 15 amino acids. Germline CDR1 is SGHTA and CDR2 is FQGNSA. With 6 bases removed from V and 6 bases from J, the gap between germline ends came to 18 bases.

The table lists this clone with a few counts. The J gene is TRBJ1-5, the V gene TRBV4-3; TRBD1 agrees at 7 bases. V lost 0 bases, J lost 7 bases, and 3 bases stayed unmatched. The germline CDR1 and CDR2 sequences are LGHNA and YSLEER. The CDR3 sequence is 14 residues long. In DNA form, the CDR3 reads TGCGCCAGCAGCCAAGACCAGGGGGTACAGCCCCAGCATTTT. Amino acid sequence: CASSQDQGVQPQHF.

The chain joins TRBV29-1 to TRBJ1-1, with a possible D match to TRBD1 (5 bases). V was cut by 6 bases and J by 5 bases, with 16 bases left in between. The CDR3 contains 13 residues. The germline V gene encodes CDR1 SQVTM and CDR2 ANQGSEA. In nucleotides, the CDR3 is TGCAGCGTGGGGCTCCAGGGTAAAACTGAAGCTTTCTTT. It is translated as CSVGLQGKTEAFF.

The CDR3 is CASRDRGRLEQYF. The CDR3 region has the DNA TGTGCCAGCAGAGACAGGGGGCGATTAGAGCAGTACTTC. The chain uses TRBV2 and TRBJ2-7; 10 bases map to TRBD1. The germline gives CDR1 SNHLY, CDR2 FYNNEI. This CDR3 is 13 amino acids long. The junction had 6 bases not matched to a gene; V was cut back by 6 bases and J by 7 bases. The full variable domain, in which reference TRBV2 and TRBJ2-7 provide the parts outside the CDR3, is EPEVTQTPSHQVTQMGQEVILRCVPISNHLYFYWYRQILGQKVEFLVSFYNNEISEKSEIFDDQFSVERPDGSNFTLKIRSTKLEDSAMYFCASRDRGRLEQYFGPGTRLTVT.

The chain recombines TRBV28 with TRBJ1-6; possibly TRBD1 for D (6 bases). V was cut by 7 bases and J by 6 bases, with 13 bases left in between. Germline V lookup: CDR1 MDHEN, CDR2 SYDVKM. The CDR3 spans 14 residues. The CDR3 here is CASTGGAGNSPLHF. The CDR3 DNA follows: TGTGCCAGCACGGGGGGCGCGGGTAATTCACCCCTCCACTTT.

The CDR3 region is CASSRDLGADEAFF. Here the CDR3 DNA reads TGTGCCAGCTCACGGGATTTGGGGGCTGACGAAGCTTTCTTT. The rearrangement uses TRBV18 and TRBJ1-1; D is perhaps TRBD1 (6 bases). CDR3 length: 14 amino acids. Germline V gene lookup returns CDR1 KGHSH and CDR2 LQKENI. With 4 bases removed from V and 8 bases from J, the gap between germline ends came to 17 bases.

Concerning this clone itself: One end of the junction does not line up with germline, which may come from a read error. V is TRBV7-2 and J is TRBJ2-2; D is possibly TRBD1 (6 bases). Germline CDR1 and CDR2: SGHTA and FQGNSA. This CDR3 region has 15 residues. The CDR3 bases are TGTGCCGGCAGCCTTACAGGGAGTTCGACCGGGGAGCTGTTTTTT. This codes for CAGSLTGSSTGELFF.

CDR3 nucleotides: TGCGCCAGCAGCCAAGCGTTTTTGGGGGCGTCTGGGGCCAACGTCCTGACTTTC. Protein: CASSQAFLGASGANVLTF. The chain uses TRBV4-3 and TRBJ2-6; tentatively, D is TRBD1 (6 bases). Per the germline V gene, CDR1 is LGHNA and CDR2 is YSLEER. V lost 1 base to trimming and J lost 1 base, with 14 bases between them. The CDR3 length is 18 residues.

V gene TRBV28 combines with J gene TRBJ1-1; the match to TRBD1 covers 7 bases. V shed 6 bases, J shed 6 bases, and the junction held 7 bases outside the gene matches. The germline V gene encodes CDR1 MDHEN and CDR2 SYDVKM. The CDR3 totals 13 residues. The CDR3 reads CASRTGTDAEAFF. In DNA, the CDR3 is TGTGCCAGCAGAACCGGGACAGATGCTGAAGCTTTCTTT.

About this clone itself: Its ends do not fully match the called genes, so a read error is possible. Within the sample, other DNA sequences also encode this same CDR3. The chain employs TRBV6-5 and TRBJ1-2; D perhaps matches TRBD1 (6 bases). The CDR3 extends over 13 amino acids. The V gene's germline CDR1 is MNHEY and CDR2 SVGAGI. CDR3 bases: TGTGCCAGCAGCACAGGGTATCGGAACGGCTACACCTTT. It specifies CASSTGYRNGYTF.

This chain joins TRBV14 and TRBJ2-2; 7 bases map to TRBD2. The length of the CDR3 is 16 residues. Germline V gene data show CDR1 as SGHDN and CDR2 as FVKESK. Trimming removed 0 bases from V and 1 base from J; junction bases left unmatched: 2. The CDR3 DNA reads TGTGCCAGCAGCCAAGATTGGGGGGGGAACACCGGGGAGCTGTTTTTT. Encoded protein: CASSQDWGGNTGELFF.

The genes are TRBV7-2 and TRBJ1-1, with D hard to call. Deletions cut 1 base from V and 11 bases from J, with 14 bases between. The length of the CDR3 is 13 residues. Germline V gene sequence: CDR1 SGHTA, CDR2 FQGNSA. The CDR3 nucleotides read TGTGCCAGCAGCTTAGGACCCGGGAATGCGGCTTTCTTT. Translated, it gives CASSLGPGNAAFF.

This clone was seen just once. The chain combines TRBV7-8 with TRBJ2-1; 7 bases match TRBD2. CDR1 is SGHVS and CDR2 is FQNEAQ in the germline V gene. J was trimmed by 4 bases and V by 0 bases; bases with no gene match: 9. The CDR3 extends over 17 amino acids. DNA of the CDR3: TGTGCCAGCAGCTTAGCGGGCGGGAGCACCCTTTACAATGAGCAGTTCTTC. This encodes CASSLAGGSTLYNEQFF.

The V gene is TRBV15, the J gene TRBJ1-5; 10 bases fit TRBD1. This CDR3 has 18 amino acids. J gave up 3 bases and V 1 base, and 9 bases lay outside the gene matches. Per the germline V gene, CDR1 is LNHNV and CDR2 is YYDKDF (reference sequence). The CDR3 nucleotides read TGTGCCACCAGCAGAGTCCCGGGACAGGGGCTAGACAATCAGCCCCAGCATTTT. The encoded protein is CATSRVPGQGLDNQPQHF.

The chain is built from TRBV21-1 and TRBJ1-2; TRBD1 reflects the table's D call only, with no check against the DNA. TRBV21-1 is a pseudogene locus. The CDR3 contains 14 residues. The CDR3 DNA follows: TGTGCCAGCACTAAAGACAGGGGGGCTGGCGGCTACACCTTC. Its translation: CASTKDRGAGGYTF.

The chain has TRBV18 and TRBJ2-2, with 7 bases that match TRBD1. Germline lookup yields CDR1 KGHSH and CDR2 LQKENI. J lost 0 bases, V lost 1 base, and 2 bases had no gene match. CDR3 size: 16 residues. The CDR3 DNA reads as TGTGCCAGCTCACCACGAAGGGGGCCGAACACCGGGGAGCTGTTTTTT. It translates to CASSPRRGPNTGELFF.

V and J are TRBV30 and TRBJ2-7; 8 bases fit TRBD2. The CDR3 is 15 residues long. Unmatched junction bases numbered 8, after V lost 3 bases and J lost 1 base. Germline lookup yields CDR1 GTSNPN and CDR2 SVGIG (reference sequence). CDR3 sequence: CAWRVVSGTSYEQYF. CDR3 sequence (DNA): TGTGCCTGGAGGGTTGTTAGCGGGACATCCTACGAGCAGTACTTC.

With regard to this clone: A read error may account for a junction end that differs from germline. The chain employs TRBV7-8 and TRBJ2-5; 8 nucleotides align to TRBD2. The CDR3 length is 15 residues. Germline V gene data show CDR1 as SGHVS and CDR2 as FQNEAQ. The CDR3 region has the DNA TGTGTCAGCAGCTTAAACGGGGGGGCGTTGGAGACCCAGTACTTC. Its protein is CVSSLNGGALETQYF. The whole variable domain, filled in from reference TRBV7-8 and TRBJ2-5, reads GAGVSQSPRYKVAKRGQDVALRCDPISGHVSLFWYQQALGQGPEFLTYFQNEAQLDKSGLPSDRFFAERPEGSVSTLKIQRTQQEDSAVYLCVSSLNGGALETQYFGPGTRLLVL.

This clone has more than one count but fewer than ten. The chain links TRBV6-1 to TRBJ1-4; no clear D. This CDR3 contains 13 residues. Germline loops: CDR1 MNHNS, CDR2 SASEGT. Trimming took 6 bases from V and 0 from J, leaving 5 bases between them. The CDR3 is CASSIATNEKLFF. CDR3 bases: TGTGCCAGCAGCATTGCAACTAATGAAAAACTGTTTTTT.